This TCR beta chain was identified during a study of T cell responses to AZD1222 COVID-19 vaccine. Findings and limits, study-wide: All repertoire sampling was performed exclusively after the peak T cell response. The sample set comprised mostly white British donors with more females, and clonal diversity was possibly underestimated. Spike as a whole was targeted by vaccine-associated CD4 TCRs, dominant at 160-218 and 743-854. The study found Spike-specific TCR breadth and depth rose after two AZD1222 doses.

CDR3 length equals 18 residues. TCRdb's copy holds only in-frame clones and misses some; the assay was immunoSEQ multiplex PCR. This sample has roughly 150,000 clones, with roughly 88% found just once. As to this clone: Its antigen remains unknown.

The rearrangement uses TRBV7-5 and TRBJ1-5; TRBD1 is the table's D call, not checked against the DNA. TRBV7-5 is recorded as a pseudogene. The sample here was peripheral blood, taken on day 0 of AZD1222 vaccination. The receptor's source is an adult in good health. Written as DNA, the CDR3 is TGTGCCAGAAGCTTAGGGGACAGGGCCCTCTATAGCAATCAGCCCCAGCATTTT. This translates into CARSLGDRALYSNQPQHF.